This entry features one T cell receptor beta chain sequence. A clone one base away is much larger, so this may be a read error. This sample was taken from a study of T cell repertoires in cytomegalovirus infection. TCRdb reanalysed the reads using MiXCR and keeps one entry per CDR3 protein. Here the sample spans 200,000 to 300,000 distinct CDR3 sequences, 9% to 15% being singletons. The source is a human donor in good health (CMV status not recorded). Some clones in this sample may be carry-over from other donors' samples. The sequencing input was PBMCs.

This CDR3 reads CTSGSLAGVSDTQYF. The CDR3 DNA follows: TGTACCAGCGGGTCGTTAGCGGGAGTCTCGGATACGCAGTATTTT. The chain joins TRBV7-9 to TRBJ2-3, with 9 bases identical to TRBD2. The CDR3 runs 15 residues. Germline values: CDR1 SEHNR, CDR2 FQNEAQ (reference sequence).